The 26 T cell receptor beta chains given below trace back to one sample, sequenced in a study of CD8 T cells in ankylosing spondylitis (dated by TCRdb to 2017 to 2019). Their target antigens are unknown. Study-level results and caveats: Blood from ankylosing spondylitis patients appeared to be characterized by a TCR beta motif made up of several highly homologous amino acid variants.

Receptor libraries were prepared by 5' RACE. The data were produced on an Illumina HiSeq 2500. The public reads were reprocessed in TCRdb via fastp at Q25 and MiXCR, keeping in-frame beta chains. Rows merge per CDR3 protein into single entries with the most common DNA and genes. This sample has fewer than 450,000 distinct CDR3 sequences in its table, and roughly 17% of those were observed once. Approximately 0.93% of the sample lies in the top ten. The sequenced material came from blood, either unsorted or a sorted T cell fraction (not recorded which). The receptor source for this set is a male donor with ankylosing spondylitis.

The CDR3 loop is CASSFMLDEQYF. The CDR3 bases are TGTGCCAGCAGTTTTATGCTAGACGAGCAGTACTTC. This chain joins TRBV28 and TRBJ2-7; D is ambiguous. CDR1 is MDHEN, CDR2 SYDVKM, per germline. The CDR3 runs to 12 residues. The germline V and J ends were trimmed by 3 bases and 5 bases, with 8 bases remaining between them.

The rearrangement joins TRBV18 to TRBJ1-1, with a possible D match to TRBD1 (6 bases). The CDR3 spans 15 residues. V was clipped by 1 base and J by 1 base, with 10 bases between them. Germline V lookup: CDR1 KGHSH, CDR2 LQKENI. CDR3 nucleotides: TGTGCCAGCTCACCACAATTGGGGGCGAACACTGAAGCTTTCTTT. Amino acids: CASSPQLGANTEAFF.

In its sample, this clonotype was seen a few times. This chain uses TRBV12-3 or TRBV12-4 with TRBJ1-3, with D unclear. Trimming shortened V by 7 bases and J by 2 bases, and 15 bases separated the two germline ends. This CDR3 spans 15 amino acids. CDR3 residues: CASTLSRVTGNTIYF. The CDR3 DNA reads TGTGCCAGCACCCTCTCTAGGGTTACTGGAAACACCATATATTTT.

This clonotype came up a few times. V usage is TRBV7-3 and J usage is TRBJ2-1; 8 bases are shared with TRBD1. V shed 5 bases and J 6 bases; nucleotides not matched to a gene: 12. Germline lookup yields CDR1 SGHTA and CDR2 FQGTGA. The CDR3 contains 16 residues. This chain's CDR3 is CASSRKGQGAGNEQFF. The CDR3 bases are TGTGCCAGCAGCCGGAAGGGGCAGGGGGCGGGCAATGAGCAGTTCTTC.

This clonotype was picked up a small number of times. The chain joins TRBV5-1 to TRBJ2-1, with 10 bases fitting TRBD2. Per the germline V gene, CDR1 is SGHRS and CDR2 is YFSETQ. The CDR3 has 16 amino acids. The trim removed 4 bases at V and 4 bases at J, leaving 8 bases unmatched. The CDR3 coding sequence is TGCGCCAGCAGCGCGGGACTAGCGACCTTTTACAATGAGCAGTTCTTC. Amino acid sequence: CASSAGLATFYNEQFF.

In this sample, this clonotype turned up a few times. Compared with germline, one end of the junction differs, possibly owing to a read error. J is TRBJ2-1 and V is TRBV29-1; perhaps TRBD1 as D (5 bases). The CDR3 loop spans 13 amino acids. CDR1 is SQVTM, CDR2 ANQGSEA, per germline. CDR3 nucleotide sequence: TGCAGCGTGGAAGCCAGGGCGTACAATGAGCAGTTCTTC. This codes for CSVEARAYNEQFF.

This clonotype was observed a handful of times. The chain has TRBV28 and TRBJ1-5; no clear D gene. The CDR3 contains 14 residues. V lost 5 bases and J 7 bases, leaving 15 bases between the germline ends. CDR1 and CDR2 from the germline V gene are MDHEN and SYDVKM. Here the CDR3 DNA reads TGTGCCAGCAGTCTCACACTCCCGAACCAGCCCCAGCATTTT. Its protein product is CASSLTLPNQPQHF.

This clonotype was seen many times. V usage is TRBV9 and J usage is TRBJ2-1; TRBD2 matches at 9 bases. The junction had 1 base not matched to a gene; V was cut back by 0 bases and J by 3 bases. CDR3 length equals 15 residues. Per the germline V gene, CDR1 is SGDLS and CDR2 is YYNGEE. CDR3 nucleotides: TGTGCCAGCAGCGTAGAAGCGGGGGGCTACAATGAGCAGTTCTTC. Translated, it gives CASSVEAGGYNEQFF. Full variable domain (missing parts from reference TRBV9 and TRBJ2-1): DSGVTQTPKHLITATGQRVTLRCSPRSGDLSVYWYQQSLDQGLQFLIQYYNGEERAKGNILERFSAQQFPDLHSELNLSSLELGDSALYFCASSVEAGGYNEQFFGPGTRLTVL.

This clonotype came up a few times. The chain carries TRBV6-5 and TRBJ1-3; D is uncertain. CDR3 length equals 10 residues. V was shortened by 7 bases and J by 2 bases, with 0 bases between the two germline ends. Germline V gene lookup returns CDR1 MNHEY and CDR2 SVGAGI. The CDR3 DNA is TGTGCCAGCACTGGAAACACCATATATTTT. It is translated as CASTGNTIYF.

This clonotype has a count of ten or more. J is TRBJ1-2 and V is TRBV10-3; possibly TRBD1 for D (6 bases). V lost 4 bases, J lost 3 bases, and 15 bases lay in between. Germline V gives CDR1 ENHRY, CDR2 SYGVKD. The CDR3 is made up of 15 amino acids. The CDR3 loop reads CAISASQGLDYGYTF. The CDR3 nucleotides read TGTGCCATCAGTGCGTCGCAGGGGTTGGACTATGGCTACACCTTC.

This chain joins TRBV30 and TRBJ2-3; D assignment may be TRBD1 or TRBD2 (5 bases each). Looked up from germline, CDR1 is GTSNPN and CDR2 is SVGIG (reference sequence). The CDR3 is 13 residues long. V gave up 1 base and J gave up 6 bases, with 11 bases separating them. The CDR3 coding sequence is TGTGCCTGGAGTGGGGGGTCTTGGGATACGCAGTATTTT. Protein product: CAWSGGSWDTQYF.

This clonotype was counted at least ten times. The chain joins TRBV3-1 to TRBJ2-2, with D unclear. With 1 base removed from V and 1 base from J, the gap between germline ends came to 7 bases. There are 15 residues in the CDR3. Looked up from germline, CDR1 is LGHDT and CDR2 is YNNKEL (reference sequence). Written as DNA, the CDR3 is TGTGCCAGCAGCCAAGGAGATCAGAACACCGGGGAGCTGTTTTTT. Its translation: CASSQGDQNTGELFF.

The chain recombines TRBV7-2 with TRBJ1-2; 8 bases map to TRBD1. The CDR3 consists of 18 residues. V trimming: 0 bases; J trimming: 5 bases; junction bases outside the gene matches: 14. Germline CDR1 SGHTA, CDR2 FQGNSA. The CDR3 nucleotides read TGTGCCAGCAGCTTAGCGGGGGGAGGGACAGGACAACATTATGGCTACACCTTC. This sequence encodes CASSLAGGGTGQHYGYTF.

The chain has TRBV9 and TRBJ2-1, with TRBD1 identical over 7 bases. J gave up 4 bases and V 4 bases, and 8 bases lay outside the gene matches. There are 15 residues in the CDR3. CDR1 is SGDLS, CDR2 YYNGEE, per germline. CDR3 DNA: TGTGCCAGCAGCCCAAGGGACAGTGTTTACAATGAGCAGTTCTTC. This encodes CASSPRDSVYNEQFF.

This clonotype was recorded a few times. The chain combines TRBV18 with TRBJ2-7; 7 bases match TRBD2. Germline lookup yields CDR1 KGHSH and CDR2 LQKENI. With V trimmed by 3 bases and J by 5 bases, 10 bases remained unmatched. The CDR3 runs to 15 residues. The CDR3 DNA sequence: TGTGCCAGCTCACCCTCCATCGGGGAGGGACACGAGCAGTACTTC. Amino acids: CASSPSIGEGHEQYF.

Worth noting for this clonotype: At one end, the junction sequence differs from germline, possibly due to a read error. The gene calls are TRBV27 and TRBJ1-2; 8 bases map to TRBD1. The CDR3 runs to 14 residues. Germline CDR1 MNHEY, CDR2 SMNVEV (reference sequence). The CDR3 is CASSLSGQAGGYTF. The CDR3 nucleotides read TGTGCCAGCAGTCTATCGGGACAGGCGGGAGGCTACACCTTC.

This clonotype was detected a few times. This chain connects TRBV2 to TRBJ1-3; D is possibly TRBD1 (5 bases). CDR3 length: 13 amino acids. The germline V gene has CDR1 SNHLY and CDR2 FYNNEI. V lost 8 bases to trimming and J lost 2 bases, with 10 bases between them. CDR3 nucleotides: TGTGCCAGCGGGGGGAAAACTGGAAACACCATATATTTT. It specifies CASGGKTGNTIYF.

This clonotype was seen a handful of times. The rearrangement joins TRBV29-1 to TRBJ2-3; D unresolved. The CDR3 has 8 amino acids. Germline loops: CDR1 SQVTM, CDR2 ANQGSEA. V was trimmed by 1 base and J by 11 bases, leaving 1 base between them. The CDR3 DNA reads TGCAGCGTTGAAGGGCAGTATTTT. Encoded protein: CSVEGQYF.

This clonotype was seen a handful of times. The genes are TRBV10-3 and TRBJ1-1, with 7 bases aligning to TRBD1. CDR1 and CDR2 (germline): ENHRY, SYGVKD. The V segment lost 2 bases and the J segment 7 bases; nucleotides outside the gene matches: 10. This CDR3 has 15 residues. CDR3 nucleotides: TGTGCCATCAGTGAGCCGGGACAGAGTGAGGGTGAAGCTTTCTTT. It is translated as CAISEPGQSEGEAFF.

V usage is TRBV5-1 and J usage is TRBJ1-2; TRBD1 matches 9 bases. The CDR3 length is 13 residues. Germline trimming cut 1 base from V and 10 bases from J; bases unmatched to any gene: 5. Germline V gene data show CDR1 as SGHRS and CDR2 as YFSETQ. This CDR3 is CASSLRDRDPYTF. The CDR3 DNA reads as TGCGCCAGCAGCTTGCGGGACAGGGATCCCTACACCTTC.

This clonotype appeared a few times. The gene calls are TRBV13 and TRBJ1-1; D possibly corresponds to TRBD1 (5 bases). Trimming shortened V by 5 bases and J by 4 bases, and 14 bases separated the two germline ends. The germline gives CDR1 PRHDT, CDR2 FYEKMQ (reference sequence). CDR3 size: 14 residues. The CDR3 nucleotides are TGTGCCAGCAGCCCCCCCGGGGGGAGCACTGAAGCTTTCTTT. Amino acid sequence: CASSPPGGSTEAFF.

V usage is TRBV27 and J usage is TRBJ1-2, with a tentative D call TRBD1 (5 bases). CDR3 length: 15 residues. Germline values: CDR1 MNHEY, CDR2 SMNVEV (reference sequence). The V gene lost 3 bases and the J gene lost 0 bases, with 11 bases spanning the gap. The CDR3 loop reads CASSFLRGTNYGYTF. DNA of the CDR3: TGTGCCAGCAGTTTTTTAAGGGGTACTAACTATGGCTACACCTTC.

Concerning this clonotype itself: An end of the junction differs from the germline gene, which may be a read error. V usage is TRBV29-1 and J usage is TRBJ2-7; possible D gene TRBD1, 5 bases. Germline-derived CDR1 and CDR2 are SQVTM and ANQGSEA. The CDR3 is 12 amino acids. As DNA, the CDR3 is TGCAGCGTAGAAGGGGTCGCTGACGAGCAGTACTTC. Translating gives CSVEGVADEQYF.

This clonotype occurred a few times. The chain couples TRBV10-3 to TRBJ2-1, with TRBD2 matching 9 bases. The CDR3 is 15 residues long. V was clipped by 10 bases and J by 8 bases; unmatched bases: 15. The germline CDR1 and CDR2 sequences are ENHRY and SYGVKD. DNA of the CDR3: TGTGCCACTTCCACGACCAGCGGGAGGTCGGATGAGCAGTTCTTC. The encoded protein is CATSTTSGRSDEQFF.

This clonotype was counted a few times. This chain links TRBV18 with TRBJ2-5, with D uncertain. Trimming left V 4 bases short and J 2 bases short, with 8 bases between. CDR1 is KGHSH and CDR2 is LQKENI in the germline V gene. The CDR3 is 13 residues long. CDR3 amino acids: CASSLLNQETQYF. The CDR3 bases are TGTGCCAGCTCACTTCTCAATCAAGAGACCCAGTACTTC.

This chain uses TRBV9 with TRBJ2-7, with 10 bases matching TRBD2. Germline loops: CDR1 SGDLS, CDR2 YYNGEE. This CDR3 is built from 15 residues. V shed 4 bases, J shed 3 bases, and the junction held 7 bases outside the gene matches. CDR3 DNA: TGTGCCAGCAGCTTATTAGCGGGAGGCCACTACGAGCAGTACTTC. Translating it yields CASSLLAGGHYEQYF.